A selection of T cell receptor beta chains follows, all from one sample in a study of B cell selection in AIRE deficiency. TCRdb keeps only in-frame clones here, not all; method: immunoSEQ multiplex PCR. Counted here are about 25,000 clones, approximately 96% occurring once; the ten biggest clones make up 0.15% to 0.2%. The specimen was CD4+CD127+ conventional T cells sorted from PBMCs. These receptors came from a human donor in good health. Each CDR3 is given with its conserved first and last residue. The D gene is left open where the match is weak.

J gene,V gene,CDR3 length,D gene,CDR3 protein
TRBJ1-1,TRBV7-3,13,.,CASSPRQNTEAFF
TRBJ2-3,TRBV2,15,.,CASSGWRGPRDTQYF
TRBJ2-2,TRBV2,12,.,CASGVGTGELFF
TRBJ1-1,TRBV10-2,14,.,CASSISTGNTEAFF
TRBJ1-2,TRBV7-8,13,TRBD1,CASSLDRVDGYTF
TRBJ2-2,TRBV20-1,11,.,CSATAAGELFF
TRBJ2-3,TRBV13,16,.,CASSLSHQGGTDTQYF
TRBJ1-1,TRBV4-1,18,.,CASSQEFWGRKMNTEAFF
TRBJ1-2,TRBV9,15,.,CASSVGGSSNYGYTF
TRBJ1-4,TRBV5-1,14,.,CASSLWGTNEKLFF
TRBJ1-3,TRBV11-3,14,.,CASSLGSSGNTIYF
TRBJ1-1,TRBV9,15,TRBD1,CASSVGTGMNTEAFF
TRBJ1-1,TRBV6-5,14,.,CASFQPGMNTEAFF
TRBJ2-3,TRBV5-1,20,TRBD2,CASSLWDHPGLAGGRDTQYF
TRBJ1-1,TRBV7-3,13,TRBD1,CASSPRQGEGAFF
TRBJ1-4,TRBV9,15,TRBD1,CASSGGQQVGGKLFF
TRBJ1-4,TRBV28,16,TRBD1,CASSPGTVATNEKLFF
TRBJ2-7,TRBV9,15,.,CASSVDEGETYEQYF
TRBJ2-7,TRBV2,11,.,CASSGDYEQYF
TRBJ2-2,TRBV18,15,.,CASSPAWVGTGELFF
TRBJ1-3,TRBV20-1,11,.,CSARVGNTIYF
TRBJ1-1,TRBV9,15,.,CASSGGDSTNTEAFF
TRBJ1-2,TRBV4-1,13,.,CASTTELGYGYTF
TRBJ2-7,TRBV5-1,13,TRBD1,CASSPDRGYEQYF
TRBJ2-4,TRBV19,12,.,CASSIDSSIQYF
TRBJ2-3,TRBV18,16,.,CASSPPLAGGTDTQYF